These 25 T cell receptor beta chains were all obtained from the same sample, sequenced in a study of blood T cell repertoires in COVID-19. Using immunoSEQ multiplex PCR, the repertoire was profiled, and TCRdb retains in-frame clones only, with some absent. The sample gives around 270,000 clones, over 75% of which show up once; roughly 2.5% is in the top ten. Sequenced material: peripheral blood. The receptors derive from a woman aged 50 to 65 with acute or convalescent COVID-19.

V usage is TRBV27 and J usage is TRBJ1-2, with 12 bases that match TRBD1. The V gene's germline CDR1 is MNHEY and CDR2 SMNVEV (reference sequence). The trim removed 5 bases at V and 5 bases at J, leaving 6 bases unmatched. CDR3 length: 15 residues. DNA for the CDR3: TGTGCCAGCAGTCCCAAGGGACAGGGGGCTTATGGCTACACCTTC. Encoded protein: CASSPKGQGAYGYTF.

This clone occurred once. This chain links TRBV6-2 or TRBV6-3 with TRBJ1-5, with D uncertain. Trimming stripped 0 bases from V and 0 bases from J, with 12 bases between. The CDR3 is 17 residues long. Per germline, CDR1 MNHEY and CDR2 SVGEGT. The CDR3 reads CASSYSGSGYSNQPQHF. The CDR3 bases are TGTGCCAGCAGTTACTCTGGATCGGGATATAGCAATCAGCCCCAGCATTTT.

The V and J genes are TRBV5-1 and TRBJ2-1; 9 nucleotides agree with TRBD1. V trimming: 4 bases; J trimming: 8 bases; junction bases outside the gene matches: 7. CDR1 and CDR2 from the germline V gene are SGHRS and YFSETQ. The CDR3 has 14 amino acids. Here the CDR3 reads CASSPGTGYDEQFF. DNA of the CDR3: TGCGCCAGCAGCCCCGGGACAGGGTACGATGAGCAGTTCTTC.

This chain joins TRBV28 and TRBJ2-1, with D perhaps TRBD2 (6 bases). Germline assignment: CDR1 MDHEN and CDR2 SYDVKM. There are 18 residues in the CDR3. V was cut by 6 bases and J by 8 bases, with 29 bases left in between. The CDR3 DNA sequence: TGTGCCAGCAGGTCAACGCTCAGGCCGGGGGAATTAATCCATGAGCAGTTCTTC. This gives the protein CASRSTLRPGELIHEQFF.

The V gene is TRBV9, the J gene TRBJ2-5, with TRBD2 as a possible D gene (5 bases). This CDR3 has 18 residues. With 0 bases removed from V and 5 bases from J, the gap between germline ends came to 23 bases. Germline CDR1 reads SGDLS; CDR2 reads YYNGEE. CDR3 amino acids: CASSVVAAGMGLGETQYF. In nucleotides, the CDR3 is TGTGCCAGCAGCGTAGTGGCCGCCGGGATGGGGTTAGGGGAGACCCAGTACTTC.

This clone came up a few times. DNA for the CDR3: TGTGCCAGCAGAACCTTAGCGGGGGTATCCTACGAGCAGTACTTC. This codes for CASRTLAGVSYEQYF. J is TRBJ2-7 and V is TRBV2; 9 bases map to TRBD2. This CDR3 contains 15 residues. V shed 6 bases, J shed 1 base, and the junction held 7 bases outside the gene matches. Germline V CDR1 and CDR2: SNHLY, FYNNEI.

V gene TRBV7-9 combines with J gene TRBJ2-3; no definite D call. Germline CDR1 reads SEHNR; CDR2 reads FQNEAQ (reference sequence). V was trimmed by 5 bases and J by 9 bases, leaving 15 bases between them. The length of the CDR3 is 13 residues. CDR3 in DNA: TGTGCCAGCAGCCCTAGTGGCCTACGAACGCAGTATTTT. Protein: CASSPSGLRTQYF.

The chain carries TRBV6-1 and TRBJ2-1; 7 bases agree with TRBD2. This CDR3 comprises 16 residues. Germline-derived CDR1 and CDR2 are MNHNS and SASEGT. The J segment lost 9 bases and the V segment lost 4 bases, leaving 15 bases of the junction unmatched. CDR3 coding DNA: TGTGCCAGCAGTGGGGGGGGAAGCTCCAACTACGGTGAGCAGTTCTTC. Residues: CASSGGGSSNYGEQFF.

In its sample, this clone was seen once. V and J are TRBV7-8 and TRBJ1-1, with 8 bases that match TRBD1. V dropped 6 bases and J dropped 4; count of bases not matched to a gene: 10. Germline CDR1 reads SGHVS; CDR2 reads FQNEAQ. This CDR3 comprises 15 residues. As DNA, the CDR3 is TGTGCCAGCAGTCTTAGAACAGGGGGAAGCACTGAAGCTTTCTTT. It specifies CASSLRTGGSTEAFF.

This chain links TRBV5-4 with TRBJ2-2, with D hard to call. Trimming took off 2 bases at V and 1 base at J, with 6 bases between the two ends. The CDR3 has 14 residues. In germline, CDR1 is SGHNT, CDR2 YYREEE (reference sequence). In DNA form, the CDR3 reads TGTGCCAGCAGCTTTGGAGAGAACACCGGGGAGCTGTTTTTT. Protein product: CASSFGENTGELFF.

The chain is built from TRBV28 and TRBJ1-5; D unresolved. The ends were cut back, 8 bases at V and 2 bases at J, with 7 bases in the middle. Germline V lookup: CDR1 MDHEN, CDR2 SYDVKM. This CDR3 contains 12 residues. The CDR3 DNA reads as TGTGCCAGCGATCAGGGCAATCAGCCCCAGCATTTT. Its protein is CASDQGNQPQHF.

The chain has TRBV2 and TRBJ1-3; no definite D call. The CDR3 covers 14 residues. Germline values: CDR1 SNHLY, CDR2 FYNNEI. V lost 8 bases and J lost 0, with 11 bases in between. As DNA, the CDR3 is TGTGCCAGCTGTTACATGTACTCTGGAAACACCATATATTTT. The encoded protein is CASCYMYSGNTIYF.

The genes are TRBV5-1 and TRBJ2-7; 13 bases line up with TRBD2. V lost 4 bases to trimming and J lost 5 bases; unmatched junction nucleotides: 3. The CDR3 totals 14 residues. The germline V gene encodes CDR1 SGHRS and CDR2 YFSETQ. The CDR3: CASSHGTSGNEQYF. The CDR3 region has the DNA TGCGCCAGCAGCCACGGGACTAGCGGGAACGAGCAGTACTTC.

This clone turned up a few times. The genes are TRBV4-2 and TRBJ1-5; a possible D gene is TRBD1 (5 bases). The CDR3 length is 17 residues. In germline, CDR1 is LGHNA, CDR2 YNFKEQ. V lost 3 bases, J lost 1 base, and 16 bases lay in between. CDR3 amino acids: CASSQAIQGTSNQPQHF. DNA for the CDR3: TGTGCCAGCAGCCAGGCAATTCAGGGAACAAGCAATCAGCCCCAGCATTTT.

The chain links TRBV9 to TRBJ2-7; 10 positions match TRBD2. CDR1 and CDR2 (germline): SGDLS, YYNGEE. The CDR3 covers 16 residues. J was trimmed by 2 bases and V by 0 bases; bases with no gene match: 5. The CDR3 loop reads CASSVGSGRITYEQYF. CDR3 nucleotide sequence: TGTGCCAGCAGCGTAGGTAGCGGGAGGATTACCTACGAGCAGTACTTC. The full variable domain, rest sourced from reference TRBV9 and TRBJ2-7, is DSGVTQTPKHLITATGQRVTLRCSPRSGDLSVYWYQQSLDQGLQFLIQYYNGEERAKGNILERFSAQQFPDLHSELNLSSLELGDSALYFCASSVGSGRITYEQYFGPGTRLTVT.

This clone appeared a few times. This chain joins TRBV4-2 and TRBJ2-7; D possibly corresponds to TRBD1 (6 bases). CDR1 is LGHNA, CDR2 YNFKEQ, per germline. V was pared by 5 bases and J by 1 base, with 9 bases between. The CDR3 covers 13 residues. The CDR3 DNA reads as TGTGCCAGCAGCGTGGACAGTTCCTACGAGCAGTACTTC. It yields the protein CASSVDSSYEQYF.

V is TRBV11-2 and J is TRBJ1-1; D is unclear. The germline V gene has CDR1 SGHAT and CDR2 FQNNGV. This CDR3 has 13 amino acids. Trimming removed 5 bases from V and 0 bases from J, with 7 bases in between. CDR3 sequence: CASSTTLNTEAFF. The CDR3 DNA sequence: TGTGCCAGCAGCACCACACTGAACACTGAAGCTTTCTTT.

V usage is TRBV24-1 and J usage is TRBJ2-6; perhaps TRBD2 as D (6 bases). V lost 6 bases, J lost 3 bases, and 26 bases lay in between. The CDR3 has 20 amino acids. The germline CDR1 and CDR2 sequences are KGHDR and SFDVKD. CDR3 loop: CATSPGLVGNLWFGANVLTF. The CDR3 DNA reads as TGTGCCACCAGTCCGGGACTGGTGGGGAATCTTTGGTTTGGGGCCAACGTCCTGACTTTC.

This sequence joins TRBV5-4 and TRBJ1-6; 7 bases agree with TRBD1. Germline assignment: CDR1 SGHNT and CDR2 YYREEE (reference sequence). The CDR3 runs 15 residues. The junction had 6 bases not matched to a gene; V was cut back by 2 bases and J by 7 bases. CDR3 DNA sequence: TGTGCCAGCAGCTTCCCGGGACAGAGAAATTCACCCCTCCACTTT. Residues: CASSFPGQRNSPLHF.

The genes are TRBV7-3 and TRBJ1-1, with D perhaps TRBD1 (6 bases). Trimming cost V 6 bases and J 3 bases, with 14 bases left between them. CDR1 SGHTA and CDR2 FQGTGA come from the germline V gene. This CDR3 spans 14 amino acids. This CDR3 is CASSPVGGYTEAFF. CDR3 DNA sequence: TGTGCCAGCAGTCCCGTAGGGGGATACACTGAAGCTTTCTTT.

This rearrangement joins TRBV6-5 to TRBJ2-1, with TRBD2 matching over 7 bases. Germline V CDR1 and CDR2: MNHEY, SVGAGI. The CDR3 extends over 16 amino acids. With 4 bases clipped from V and 1 base from J, the junction kept 7 bases outside the gene matches. The CDR3 DNA sequence: TGTGCCAGCAGTTCGGAGGGAGGGCCGTCCTACAATGAGCAGTTCTTC. Translating gives CASSSEGGPSYNEQFF.

The chain is built from TRBV29-1 and TRBJ2-3, with a weak D call TRBD2 (5 bases). The CDR3 contains 16 residues. V was clipped by 3 bases and J by 2 bases, with 18 bases between them. The germline CDR1 and CDR2 sequences are SQVTM and ANQGSEA. In DNA, the CDR3 is TGCAGCGTTGACGGCTTAGCGTCGGCAAACACAGATACGCAGTATTTT. Translating gives CSVDGLASANTDTQYF.

This clone was counted a single time. The V call is TRBV5-4, the J call TRBJ1-4; 7 bases align to TRBD1. The CDR3 runs 15 residues. Trimming cost V 3 bases and J 7 bases; bases outside gene matches: 9. Germline CDR1 SGHNT, CDR2 YYREEE (reference sequence). The CDR3 DNA reads TGTGCCAGCAGCTGGAAACAGGGGCTGGGTGAAAAACTGTTTTTT. This translates into CASSWKQGLGEKLFF.

This clone appeared a single time. J is TRBJ2-5 and V is TRBV7-9; 10 bases are shared with TRBD1. Germline V gene lookup returns CDR1 SEHNR and CDR2 FQNEAQ (reference sequence). CDR3 length: 14 residues. J gave up 3 bases and V 3 bases, and 1 base lay outside the gene matches. The CDR3 here is CASSLTGGEETQYF. CDR3 DNA sequence: TGTGCCAGCAGCTTGACAGGGGGCGAAGAGACCCAGTACTTC. The full variable domain, in which reference TRBV7-9 and TRBJ2-5 provide the parts outside the CDR3, is DTGVSQNPRHKITKRGQNVTFRCDPISEHNRLYWYRQTLGQGPEFLTYFQNEAQLEKSRLLSDRFSAERPKGSFSTLEIQRTEQGDSAMYLCASSLTGGEETQYFGPGTRLLVL.

The chain uses TRBV5-4 and TRBJ2-1, with a tentative D call TRBD2 (6 bases). This CDR3 is built from 14 residues. Germline CDR1 reads SGHNT; CDR2 reads YYREEE (reference sequence). V dropped 4 bases and J dropped 3 bases, with 11 bases sitting between them. CDR3 sequence (DNA): TGTGCCAGCAGCACCCTGACTAGCTACAATGAGCAGTTCTTC. Translated: CASSTLTSYNEQFF.